A selection of T cell receptor beta chains follows, all from one sample in a study of shared clonotypes between healthy human individuals. Profiling relied on immunoSEQ multiplex PCR, and the TCRdb table lists in-frame clones only, not all of them. The sample yields 780,000 or so clones, 55% to 75% seen once. The sequenced sample was memory CD4+ T cells sorted from blood. These receptors came from a woman under 40 in good health. The CDR3 runs from the conserved cysteine through the conserved F or W. D genes are given only for firm matches. Clone size is given for some rows only: seen once, a few or many times, or a class if the clone is expanded.

D gene	V gene	clone size	J gene	CDR3 DNA	CDR3 protein
-	TRBV19	-	TRBJ1-5	TGTGCCAGTGGTCCTGGGACACACTATCAGCCCCAGCATTTT	CASGPGTHYQPQHF
-	TRBV5-1	-	TRBJ2-1	TGCGCCAGCAGCTTGGATAGGATTTTCTACAATGAGCAGTTCTTC	CASSLDRIFYNEQFF
TRBD2	TRBV28	-	TRBJ2-1	TGTGCCAGCAGTTTATCCGGGCTAGCGGGTTCAGATGAGCAGTTCTTC	CASSLSGLAGSDEQFF
TRBD2	TRBV28	many	TRBJ2-1	TGTGCCAGCAGTTTCCCGAACGTAGGGGCTACTAGCGGGAGCCGAGCCTACAATGAGCAGTTCTTC	CASSFPNVGATSGSRAYNEQFF
TRBD1	TRBV6-6	-	TRBJ1-1	TGTGCCAGCTGGGGTCGCCAGGGGGGTGACACTGAAGCTTTCTTT	CASWGRQGGDTEAFF
-	TRBV9	-	TRBJ2-1	TGTGCCAGCAGCGCGCAATCCCATGAGCAGTTCTTC	CASSAQSHEQFF
TRBD1	TRBV5-1	-	TRBJ2-3	TGCGCCAGCAGCCCCGGGACAGCTAGAAGCACAGATACGCAGTATTTT	CASSPGTARSTDTQYF
-	TRBV28	-	TRBJ2-7	TGTGCCAGCAGTTTCTTTTCGGACCCGAAAGCCTACGAGCAGTACTTC	CASSFFSDPKAYEQYF
TRBD2	TRBV19	once	TRBJ2-3	TGTGCCAGTAGCAAGGGACTAGCGGTTAGCACAGATACGCAGTATTTT	CASSKGLAVSTDTQYF
TRBD2	TRBV5-1	-	TRBJ2-7	TGCGCCAGCAGCACCGGGACTAGCGGGATCAGCTACGAGCAGTACTTC	CASSTGTSGISYEQYF
-	TRBV27	-	TRBJ2-1	TGTGCCAGCAGTTTATCTTGGACTAGGGGGAATGAGCAGTTCTTC	CASSLSWTRGNEQFF
-	TRBV7-1	-	TRBJ1-2	TGTGCCAGCAGCTTTTTTCGTTCGGAGGGCTACACCTTC	CASSFFRSEGYTF
-	TRBV4-1	-	TRBJ1-4	TGCGCCAGCAGCCAAGCGCCTACGGTAACTAATGAAAAACTGTTTTTT	CASSQAPTVTNEKLFF
TRBD1	TRBV6-5	-	TRBJ1-2	TGTGCCACAAAGACCGGACAGGGGGGCTATGGCTACACCTTC	CATKTGQGGYGYTF
-	TRBV13	few	TRBJ1-1	TGTGCCAGCAGCTTTACCACGGGGGGCGACACTGAAGCTTTCTTT	CASSFTTGGDTEAFF
-	TRBV6-1	-	TRBJ1-2	TGTGCCAGCAGGTCCCCGACAGTCGGGGGCTACACCTTC	CASRSPTVGGYTF
-	TRBV15	once	TRBJ2-5	TGTGCCACCAGCAGAGCGGGACTGACCCAAGAGACCCAGTACTTC	CATSRAGLTQETQYF
-	TRBV5-8	-	TRBJ1-5	TGTGCCAGCAGCTTGGAAGAGAATCAGCCCCAGCATTTT	CASSLEENQPQHF
-	TRBV5-4	-	TRBJ1-1	TGTGCCAGCAGCTTGGAAAGGGCCTCGGACACTGAAGCTTTCTTT	CASSLERASDTEAFF
-	TRBV28	-	TRBJ2-5	TGTGCCAGCAGTTTATATTCGTTCCAAGAGACCCAGTACTTC	CASSLYSFQETQYF
-	TRBV6-6	few	TRBJ1-5	TGTGCCAGCAGTACCCGGGACACAAACAATCAGCCCCAGCATTTT	CASSTRDTNNQPQHF
-	TRBV5-6	once	TRBJ2-4	TGTGCCAGCAGCACCCAGGGAAGTGAGGGCATTCAGTACTTC	CASSTQGSEGIQYF
-	TRBV15	-	TRBJ2-6	TGTGCCACCAGCAGAGGTCCGGTCTCTGGGGCCAACGTCCTGACTTTC	CATSRGPVSGANVLTF
TRBD2	TRBV29-1	-	TRBJ2-3	TGCAGCGCCACACCGGGACTATACACAGATACGCAGTATTTT	CSATPGLYTDTQYF
-	TRBV7-2	-	TRBJ2-2	TGTGCCAGCAGACCCGGGCCCCGAGGGTCCACCGGGGAGCTGTTTTTT	CASRPGPRGSTGELFF
-	TRBV27	-	TRBJ2-1	TGTGCCAGCAGTTTAGTCGCAGGGAGGAAGGGCAATGAGCAGTTCTTC	CASSLVAGRKGNEQFF
TRBD2	TRBV18	-	TRBJ2-1	TGTGCCAGCTCACCACTAATCCAGGGACTAGCGGGAGTAGGCAATGAGCAGTTCTTC	CASSPLIQGLAGVGNEQFF
TRBD2	TRBV15	once	TRBJ2-7	TGTGCCACCAGCAGGGGGGGGGTCCAACCCCACGAGCAGTACTTC	CATSRGGVQPHEQYF
TRBD1	TRBV19	-	TRBJ1-5	TGTGCCAGTAGTATCCGGACAGGGCGGCAGCCCCAGCATTTT	CASSIRTGRQPQHF
-	TRBV5-4	once	TRBJ1-2	TGTGCCAGCAGCTTGGACAGTCTGTCCTACACCTTC	CASSLDSLSYTF
-	TRBV5-8	many	TRBJ2-5	TGTGCCAGCAGCTTGCTTTCGGGAGTCGAGACCCAGTACTTC	CASSLLSGVETQYF
TRBD2	TRBV30	-	TRBJ2-7	TGTGCCTGGAGTCGTGGACTAGCGGGAGGGATCTACGAGCAGTACTTC	CAWSRGLAGGIYEQYF
-	TRBV15	-	TRBJ2-1	TGTGCCACCAGCTCACGAACGACTAGTCTGGGTGAGCAGTTCTTC	CATSSRTTSLGEQFF
-	TRBV7-6	-	TRBJ1-4	TGTGCCAGCAGCTTAGCAACAGGGTTATCTAATGAAAAACTGTTTTTT	CASSLATGLSNEKLFF
-	TRBV13	few	TRBJ1-1	TGTGCCAGCAGCTCCCAGGGGCTTCGGGCTTTCTTT	CASSSQGLRAFF
-	TRBV19	-	TRBJ1-5	TGTGCCAGTAGTACTCAGGGATACCAGCCCCAGCATTTT	CASSTQGYQPQHF
-	TRBV7-2	many	TRBJ2-6	TGTGCCAGCAGCTTAAAAGTCTCCGGGACCGGGGCCAACGTCCTGACTTTC	CASSLKVSGTGANVLTF
-	TRBV20-1	-	TRBJ2-7	TGCAGTGCTAGATCCCTCTACGAGCAGTACTTC	CSARSLYEQYF
-	TRBV28	many	TRBJ2-1	TGTGCCAGCAGTCATACAGGGAAGGGGTACAATGAGCAGTTCTTC	CASSHTGKGYNEQFF
TRBD2	TRBV7-2	-	TRBJ2-2	TGTGCCAGCAGCCCTGGACTAGCGGGGCCCACCGGGGAGCTGTTTTTT	CASSPGLAGPTGELFF
-	TRBV19	-	TRBJ2-2	TGTGCCAGAAAAAAGGAGTACAACGGCGGGGAGCTGTTTTTT	CARKKEYNGGELFF
TRBD1	TRBV15	few	TRBJ1-1	TGTGCCACCAGCAGACGGACAGGGGGTGAAGCTTTCTTT	CATSRRTGGEAFF